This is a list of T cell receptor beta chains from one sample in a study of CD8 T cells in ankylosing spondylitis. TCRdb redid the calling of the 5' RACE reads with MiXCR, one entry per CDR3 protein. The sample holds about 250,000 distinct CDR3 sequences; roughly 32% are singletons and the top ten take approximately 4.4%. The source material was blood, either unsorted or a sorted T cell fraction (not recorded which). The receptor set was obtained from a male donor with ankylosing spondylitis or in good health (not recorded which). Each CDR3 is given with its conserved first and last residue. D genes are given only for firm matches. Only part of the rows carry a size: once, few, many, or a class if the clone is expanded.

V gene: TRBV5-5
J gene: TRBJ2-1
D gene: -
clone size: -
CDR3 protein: CASSFRGSENEQFF
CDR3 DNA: TGTGCCAGCAGCTTCCGGGGTAGCGAAAATGAGCAGTTCTTC

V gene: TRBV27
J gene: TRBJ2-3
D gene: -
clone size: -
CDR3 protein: CASSYTLPQDTQYF
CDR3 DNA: TGTGCCAGCAGTTATACTCTACCCCAGGATACGCAGTATTTT

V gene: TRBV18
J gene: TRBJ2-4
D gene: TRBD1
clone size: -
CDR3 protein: CASSPRDRGMDRDIQYF
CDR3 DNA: TGTGCCAGCTCACCACGGGACAGGGGGATGGATAGAGACATTCAGTACTTC

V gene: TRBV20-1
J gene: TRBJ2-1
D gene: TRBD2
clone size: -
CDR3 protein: CSAPRGSSYNEQFF
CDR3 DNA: TGCAGTGCCCCGCGGGGGAGCTCCTACAATGAGCAGTTCTTC

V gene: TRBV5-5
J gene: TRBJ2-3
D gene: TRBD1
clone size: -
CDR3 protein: CASSRYGQEHFTDTQYF
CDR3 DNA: TGTGCCAGCAGCAGGTATGGACAGGAGCACTTCACAGATACGCAGTATTTT

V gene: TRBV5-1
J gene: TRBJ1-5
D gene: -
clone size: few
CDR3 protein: CASSLEGHNNQPQHF
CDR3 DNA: TGCGCCAGCAGCTTGGAGGGACACAACAATCAGCCCCAGCATTTT

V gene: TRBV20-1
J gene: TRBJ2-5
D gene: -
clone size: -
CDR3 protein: CSARIGTETQYF
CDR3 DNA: TGCAGTGCAAGGATTGGGACCGAGACCCAGTACTTC

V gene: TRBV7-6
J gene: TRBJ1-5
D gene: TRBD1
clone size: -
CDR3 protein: CASSKGAQQPQHF
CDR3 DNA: TGTGCCAGCTCGAAGGGGGCTCAGCAGCCCCAGCATTTT

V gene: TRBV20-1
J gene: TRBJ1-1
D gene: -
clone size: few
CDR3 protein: CSSRGGRTEAFF
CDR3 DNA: TGCAGCAGTCGGGGGGGCCGTACTGAAGCTTTCTTT

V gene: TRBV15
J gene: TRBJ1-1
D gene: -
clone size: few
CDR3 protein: CATSRDRGSTEAFF
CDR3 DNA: TGTGCCACCAGCAGAGATCGGGGGAGCACTGAAGCTTTCTTT

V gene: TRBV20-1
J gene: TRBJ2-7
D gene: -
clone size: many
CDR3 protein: CSASSGTVMGEQYF
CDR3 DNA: TGCAGTGCTAGTTCAGGGACTGTTATGGGAGAGCAGTACTTC

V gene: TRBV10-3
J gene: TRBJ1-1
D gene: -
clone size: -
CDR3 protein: CAISDNTEMNTEAFF
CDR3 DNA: TGTGCCATCAGTGATAACACAGAGATGAACACTGAAGCTTTCTTT

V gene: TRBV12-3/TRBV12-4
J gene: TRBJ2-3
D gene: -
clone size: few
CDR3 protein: CASSFYSGRSSSDTQYF
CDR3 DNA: TGTGCCAGCAGTTTTTATTCTGGTAGGTCTTCGTCGGATACGCAGTATTTT

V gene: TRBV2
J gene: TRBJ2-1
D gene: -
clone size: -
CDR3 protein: CASSGARDNEQFF
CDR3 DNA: TGTGCCAGCAGTGGGGCCAGGGACAATGAGCAGTTCTTC

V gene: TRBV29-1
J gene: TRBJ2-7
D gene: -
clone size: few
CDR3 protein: CSVGESLYEQYF
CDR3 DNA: TGCAGCGTTGGCGAATCTCTCTACGAGCAGTACTTC

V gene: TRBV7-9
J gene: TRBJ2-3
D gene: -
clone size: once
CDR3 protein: CASSLEGRMADTQYF
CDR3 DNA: TGTGCCAGCAGCTTAGAGGGCAGGATGGCAGATACGCAGTATTTT

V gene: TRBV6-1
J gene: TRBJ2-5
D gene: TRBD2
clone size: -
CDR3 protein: CASSGLAAGETQYF
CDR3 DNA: TGTGCCAGCTCGGGACTAGCGGCGGGAGAGACCCAGTACTTC

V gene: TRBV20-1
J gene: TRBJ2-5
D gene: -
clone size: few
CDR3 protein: CSAATEGAYF
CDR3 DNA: TGCAGTGCCGCGACGGAGGGGGCATACTTC

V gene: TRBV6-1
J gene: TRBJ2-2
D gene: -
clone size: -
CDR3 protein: CASSRSTNTGELFF
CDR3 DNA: TGTGCCAGCAGCCGTAGTACGAACACCGGGGAGCTGTTTTTT

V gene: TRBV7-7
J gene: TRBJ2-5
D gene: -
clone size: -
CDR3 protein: CASSLNYEKETQYF
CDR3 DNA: TGTGCCAGCAGCTTAAACTACGAAAAAGAGACCCAGTACTTC

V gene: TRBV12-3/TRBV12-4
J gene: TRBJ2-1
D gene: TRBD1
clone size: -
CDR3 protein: CASSARDRALGEQFF
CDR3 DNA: TGTGCCAGCAGTGCCCGGGACAGGGCGTTGGGTGAGCAGTTCTTC

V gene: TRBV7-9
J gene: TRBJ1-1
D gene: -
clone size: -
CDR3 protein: CASSLRMEPEEAFF
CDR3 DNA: TGTGCCAGCAGCTTGAGGATGGAGCCAGAGGAAGCTTTCTTT

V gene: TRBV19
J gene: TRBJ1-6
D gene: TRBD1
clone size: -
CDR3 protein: CASSPYTTEGAIPYNSPLHF
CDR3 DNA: TGTGCCAGTAGTCCATACACAACGGAGGGGGCGATCCCCTATAATTCACCCCTCCACTTT

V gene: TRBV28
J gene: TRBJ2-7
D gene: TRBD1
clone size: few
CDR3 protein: CASRTGSDEQYF
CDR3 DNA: TGTGCCAGCAGGACAGGGTCGGACGAGCAGTACTTC

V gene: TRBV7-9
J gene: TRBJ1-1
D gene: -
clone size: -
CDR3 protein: CASLRGTEAFF
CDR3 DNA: TGTGCCAGTTTAAGGGGCACTGAAGCTTTCTTT

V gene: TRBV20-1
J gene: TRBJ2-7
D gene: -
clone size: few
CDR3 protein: CSARARYEQYF
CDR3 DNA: TGCAGTGCTAGAGCCCGCTACGAGCAGTACTTC

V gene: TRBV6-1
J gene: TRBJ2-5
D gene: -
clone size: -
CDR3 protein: CASSPGRPQEETQYF
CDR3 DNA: TGTGCCAGCAGTCCGGGCCGCCCACAGGAAGAGACCCAGTACTTC

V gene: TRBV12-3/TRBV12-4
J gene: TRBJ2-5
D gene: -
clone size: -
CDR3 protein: CASSRSGQGTQYF
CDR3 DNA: TGTGCCAGCAGCCGTAGCGGCCAGGGGACCCAGTACTTC

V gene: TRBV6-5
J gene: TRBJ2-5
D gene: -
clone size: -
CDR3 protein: CASSYSQGQETQYF
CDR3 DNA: TGTGCCAGCAGTTACTCTCAGGGGCAAGAGACCCAGTACTTC

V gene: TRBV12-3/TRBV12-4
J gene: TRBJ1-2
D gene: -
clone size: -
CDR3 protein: CASSFGYGYTF
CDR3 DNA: TGTGCCAGCAGTTTCGGCTATGGCTACACCTTC

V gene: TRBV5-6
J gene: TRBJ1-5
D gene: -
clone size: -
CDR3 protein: CASSLRRGNQPQHF
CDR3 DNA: TGTGCCAGCAGCCTCAGGAGGGGGAATCAGCCCCAGCATTTT

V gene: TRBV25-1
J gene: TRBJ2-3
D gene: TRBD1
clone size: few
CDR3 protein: CASSEYTGGTDTQYF
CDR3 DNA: TGTGCCAGCAGTGAATATACAGGGGGCACAGATACGCAGTATTTT

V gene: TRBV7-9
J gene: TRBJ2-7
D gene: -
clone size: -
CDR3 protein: CASSLVATSYEQYF
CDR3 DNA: TGTGCCAGCAGCTTAGTGGCCACCTCCTACGAGCAGTACTTC

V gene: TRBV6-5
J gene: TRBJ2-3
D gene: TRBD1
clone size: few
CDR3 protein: CASSYTGTGVPDTQYF
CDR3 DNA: TGTGCCAGCAGTTACACTGGGACAGGGGTTCCAGATACGCAGTATTTT

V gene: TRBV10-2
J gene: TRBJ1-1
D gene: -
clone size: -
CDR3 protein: CASTGQLGTEAFF
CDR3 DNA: TGCGCCAGCACTGGACAGTTGGGGACTGAAGCTTTCTTT

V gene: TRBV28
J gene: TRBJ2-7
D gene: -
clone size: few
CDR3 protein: CASSTHRVVSYEQYF
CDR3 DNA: TGTGCCAGCAGTACTCACCGGGTTGTCTCCTACGAGCAGTACTTC

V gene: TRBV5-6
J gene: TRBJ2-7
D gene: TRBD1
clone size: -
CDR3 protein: CASSASGTGYWEQYF
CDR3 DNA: TGTGCCAGCAGCGCATCCGGGACAGGCTACTGGGAGCAGTACTTC

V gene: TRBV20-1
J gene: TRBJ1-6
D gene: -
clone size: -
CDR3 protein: CSARDESWDIEGPLHF
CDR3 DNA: TGCAGTGCTAGAGATGAATCGTGGGACATCGAGGGCCCCCTCCACTTT

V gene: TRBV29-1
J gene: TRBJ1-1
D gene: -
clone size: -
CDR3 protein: CRGSSGSEAFF
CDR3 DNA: TGCAGGGGGTCATCGGGTAGTGAAGCTTTCTTT

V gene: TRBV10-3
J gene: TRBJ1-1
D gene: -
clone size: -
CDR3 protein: CAISLPGDEDEAFF
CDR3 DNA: TGTGCCATCAGTCTCCCAGGAGATGAAGATGAAGCTTTCTTT

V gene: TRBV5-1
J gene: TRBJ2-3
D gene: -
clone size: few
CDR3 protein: CASSLARDTDTQYF
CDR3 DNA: TGCGCCAGCAGCTTGGCCAGGGACACAGATACGCAGTATTTT

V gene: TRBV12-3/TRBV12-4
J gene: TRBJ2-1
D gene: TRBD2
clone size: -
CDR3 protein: CASTSRLAGGSYNEQFF
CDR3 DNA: TGTGCCAGCACCTCCCGGCTAGCGGGGGGCTCCTACAATGAGCAGTTCTTC

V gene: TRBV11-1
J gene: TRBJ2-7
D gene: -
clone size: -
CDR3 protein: CASSPRERSYEQYF
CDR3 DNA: TGTGCCAGCAGCCCCCGGGAGAGATCCTACGAGCAGTACTTC

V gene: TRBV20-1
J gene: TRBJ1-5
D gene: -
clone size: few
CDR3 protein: CSAMQGNQPQHF
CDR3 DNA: TGCAGTGCTATGCAGGGAAATCAGCCCCAGCATTTT

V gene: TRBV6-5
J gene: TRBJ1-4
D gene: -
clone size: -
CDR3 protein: CASSYVGGPNEKLFF
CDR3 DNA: TGTGCCAGCAGTTACGTTGGGGGGCCTAATGAAAAACTGTTTTTT

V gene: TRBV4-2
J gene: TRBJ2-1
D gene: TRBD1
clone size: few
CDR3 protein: CASSQATGTEYYNEQFF
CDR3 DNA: TGTGCCAGCAGCCAGGCTACAGGGACAGAATACTACAATGAGCAGTTCTTC

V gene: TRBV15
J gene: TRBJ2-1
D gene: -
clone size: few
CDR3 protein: CATSSHRPSSYNEQFF
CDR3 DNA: TGTGCCACCAGCAGCCACAGGCCGAGCTCCTACAATGAGCAGTTCTTC

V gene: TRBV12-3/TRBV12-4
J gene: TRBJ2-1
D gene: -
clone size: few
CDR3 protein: CASSLSGQQFF
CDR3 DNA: TGTGCCAGCAGTTTGTCAGGGCAACAGTTCTTC

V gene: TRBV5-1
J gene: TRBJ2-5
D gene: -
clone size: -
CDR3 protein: CASSLPRLQETQYF
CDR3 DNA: TGCGCCAGCAGCTTGCCGCGACTACAAGAGACCCAGTACTTC

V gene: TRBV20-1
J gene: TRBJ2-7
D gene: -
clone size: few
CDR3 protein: CSAMRDSYEQYF
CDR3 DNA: TGCAGTGCTATGCGGGACAGCTACGAGCAGTACTTC

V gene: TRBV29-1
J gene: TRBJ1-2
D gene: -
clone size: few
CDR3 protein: CSAKGTAYGYTF
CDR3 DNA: TGCAGCGCTAAGGGCACAGCCTATGGCTACACCTTC

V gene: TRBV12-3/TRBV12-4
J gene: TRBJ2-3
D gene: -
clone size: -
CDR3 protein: CASRFTRADTQYF
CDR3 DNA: TGTGCCAGCAGATTTACACGGGCAGATACGCAGTATTTT

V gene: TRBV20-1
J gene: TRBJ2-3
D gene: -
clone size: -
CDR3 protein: CSARVGHTDTQYF
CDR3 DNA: TGCAGTGCTAGAGTTGGCCACACAGATACGCAGTATTTT

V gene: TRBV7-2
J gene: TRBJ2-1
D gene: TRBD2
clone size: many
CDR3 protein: CASSPDLAGVGEQFF
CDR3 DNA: TGTGCCAGCAGCCCGGATCTAGCGGGGGTTGGTGAGCAGTTCTTC

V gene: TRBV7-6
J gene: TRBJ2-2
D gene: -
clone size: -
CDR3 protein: CATSVGETTGELFF
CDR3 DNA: TGTGCCACCAGCGTCGGAGAGACCACCGGGGAGCTGTTTTTT

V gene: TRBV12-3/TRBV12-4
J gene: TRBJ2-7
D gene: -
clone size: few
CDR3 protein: CASSLMDSDEQYF
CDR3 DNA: TGTGCCAGCAGTTTAATGGACTCTGACGAGCAGTACTTC

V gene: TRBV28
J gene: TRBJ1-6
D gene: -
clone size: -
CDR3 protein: CASSLGPLGGNDSPLHF
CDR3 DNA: TGTGCCAGCAGTTTGGGGCCACTAGGAGGGAACGATTCACCCCTCCACTTT

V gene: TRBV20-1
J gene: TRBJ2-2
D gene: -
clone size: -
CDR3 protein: CSANQDPREEGELFF
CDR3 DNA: TGCAGTGCTAACCAGGATCCAAGAGAGGAGGGGGAGCTGTTTTTT

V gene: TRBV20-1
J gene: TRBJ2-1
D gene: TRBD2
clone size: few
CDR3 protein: CSAIRGGLPEQFF
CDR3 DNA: TGCAGTGCTATCCGGGGGGGCCTCCCCGAGCAGTTCTTC